This record concerns one T cell receptor (beta chain) sequence. The protocol was immunoSEQ multiplex PCR, while the TCRdb copy is restricted to in-frame clones and leaves out a portion. The repertoire has about 88,000 clones, more than 75% of them found once; the top ten carry about 14%. The sample is drawn from a study of blood T cell repertoires in COVID-19. Across the whole study: T cells, B-cell-depleted T cells, or PBMCs supplied cDNA or gDNA.

V dropped 3 bases and J dropped 1; count of bases not matched to a gene: 4. This CDR3 has 16 residues. Germline assignment: CDR1 KGHSH and CDR2 LQKENI. This receptor was obtained from a woman in her 70s with acute or convalescent COVID-19. V usage is TRBV18 and J usage is TRBJ1-5, with TRBD1 matching 9 bases. Specimen: peripheral blood. The CDR3 DNA reads as TGTGCCAGCTCACCTACGACAGGGGGAAGCAATCAGCCCCAGCATTTT. It codes for CASSPTTGGSNQPQHF.